This T cell receptor beta chain comes out of a study of breast tumors, draining lymph nodes, adjacent tissues. Findings and limits, study-wide: That most tumor T cells come from lymph nodes remained unproven. Compared with lymph nodes, tumors were less diverse; compared with nontumor tissue, more.

This clonotype occurred many times. Its antigen is currently unknown. Via MiXCR, TCRdb re-called the multiplex PCR reads, giving one row per CDR3 protein. Here the sample spans about 180,000 distinct CDR3 sequences, 30% to 35% being singletons. Breast cancer patients provided tissue from their axillary draining lymph nodes. The receptor's source is a female donor with breast cancer. Some clones in this sample may be carry-over from other donors' samples. Sequencing was carried out using axillary lymph node tissue.

CDR3 in amino acids: CASSPSTGPLNQPQHF. The CDR3 region has the DNA TGTGCCAGCAGCCCCTCGACAGGGCCCTTGAATCAGCCCCAGCATTTT. The chain couples TRBV5-6 to TRBJ1-5; TRBD1 aligns across 7 bases. J gave up 4 bases and V 4 bases, and 11 bases lay outside the gene matches. Germline CDR1 SGHDT, CDR2 YYEEEE. The CDR3 sequence is 16 residues long.